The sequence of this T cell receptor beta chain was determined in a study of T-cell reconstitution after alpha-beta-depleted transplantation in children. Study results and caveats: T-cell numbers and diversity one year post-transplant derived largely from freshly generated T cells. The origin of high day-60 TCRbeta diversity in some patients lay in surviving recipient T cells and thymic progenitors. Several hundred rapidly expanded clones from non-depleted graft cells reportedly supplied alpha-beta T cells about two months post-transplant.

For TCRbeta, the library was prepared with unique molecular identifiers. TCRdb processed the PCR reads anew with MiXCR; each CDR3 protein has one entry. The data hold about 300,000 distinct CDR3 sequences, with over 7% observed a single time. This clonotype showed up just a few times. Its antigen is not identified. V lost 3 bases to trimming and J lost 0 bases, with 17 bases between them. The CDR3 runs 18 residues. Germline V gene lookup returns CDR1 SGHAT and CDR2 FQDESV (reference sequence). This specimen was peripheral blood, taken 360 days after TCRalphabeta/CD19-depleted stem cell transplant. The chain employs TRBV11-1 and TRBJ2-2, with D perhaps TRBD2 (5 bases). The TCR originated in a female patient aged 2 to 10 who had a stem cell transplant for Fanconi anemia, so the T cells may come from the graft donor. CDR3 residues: CASSFSLGRLANTGELFF. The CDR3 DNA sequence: TGTGCCAGCAGCTTTTCCTTGGGGAGACTGGCGAACACCGGGGAGCTGTTTTTT.